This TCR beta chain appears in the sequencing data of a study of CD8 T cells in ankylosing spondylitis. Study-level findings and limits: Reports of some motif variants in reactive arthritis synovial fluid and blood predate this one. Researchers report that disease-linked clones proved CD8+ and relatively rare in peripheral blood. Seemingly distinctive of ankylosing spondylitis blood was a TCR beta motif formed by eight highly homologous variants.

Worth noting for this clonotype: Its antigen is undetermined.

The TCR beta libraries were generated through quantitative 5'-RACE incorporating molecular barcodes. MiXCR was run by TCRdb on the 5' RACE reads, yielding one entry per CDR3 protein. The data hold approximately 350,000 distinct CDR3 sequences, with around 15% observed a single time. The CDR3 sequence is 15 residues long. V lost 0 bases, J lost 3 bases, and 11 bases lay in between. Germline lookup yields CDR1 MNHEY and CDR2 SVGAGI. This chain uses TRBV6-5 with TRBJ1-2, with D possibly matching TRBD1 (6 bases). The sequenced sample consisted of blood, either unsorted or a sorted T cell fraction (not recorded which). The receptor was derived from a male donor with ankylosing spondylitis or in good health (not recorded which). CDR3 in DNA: TGTGCCAGCAGTTACTCTGGGGGGCCGGACTATGGCTACACCTTC. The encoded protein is CASSYSGGPDYGYTF.